The 12 T cell receptor beta chains below come from one sample, sequenced in a study of cytomegalovirus exposure and HLA in healthy donors. With 60 Vbeta and 13 Jbeta primers, the PCR was carried out. Generated by immunoSEQ multiplex PCR, the TCRdb table keeps only in-frame clones and is missing some. The sample contains 130,000 or so clones, about 77% of which appear only once. Sequenced input: PBMCs. These receptors all stem from a woman in her thirties or forties in good health and CMV-seronegative.

The count of this clone is one. The chain uses TRBV7-6 and TRBJ2-5; 11 bases are shared with TRBD2. Germline V gene sequence: CDR1 SGHVS, CDR2 FNYEAQ. The CDR3 runs 16 residues. The V segment lost 6 bases and the J segment 9 bases; nucleotides outside the gene matches: 15. This chain's CDR3 is CASRPRVSGGARAQYF. CDR3 DNA sequence: TGTGCCAGCAGGCCCCGGGTTAGCGGGGGGGCCAGGGCCCAGTACTTC.

The chain combines TRBV5-1 with TRBJ1-1; no reliable D call. V lost 0 bases to trimming and J lost 3 bases, with 6 bases between them. Germline V gene data show CDR1 as SGHRS and CDR2 as YFSETQ. The CDR3 is 13 amino acids. The CDR3 nucleotides read TGCGCCAGCAGCTTGGGAGATGACACTGAAGCTTTCTTT. This translates into CASSLGDDTEAFF. The whole variable domain, remainder taken from reference TRBV5-1 and TRBJ1-1, is KAGVTQTPRYLIKTRGQQVTLSCSPISGHRSVSWYQQTPGQGLQFLFEYFSETQRNKGNFPGRFSGRQFSNSRSEMNVSTLELGDSALYLCASSLGDDTEAFFGQGTRLTVV.

This chain links TRBV7-2 with TRBJ2-6, with D possibly matching TRBD2 (5 bases). The CDR3 covers 18 residues. Germline V lookup: CDR1 SGHTA, CDR2 FQGNSA. The V gene lost 1 base and the J gene lost 0 bases, with 13 bases spanning the gap. The CDR3 spells CTSSLVRTGSSGANVLTF. The CDR3 region has the DNA TGTACCAGCAGCTTAGTAAGGACTGGCAGCTCTGGGGCCAACGTCCTGACTTTC. Full variable domain (outside the CDR3, taken from reference TRBV7-2 and TRBJ2-6): GAGVSQSPSNKVTEKGKDVELRCDPISGHTALYWYRQSLGQGLEFLIYFQGNSAPDKSGLPSDRFSAERTGGSVSTLTIQRTQQEDSAVYLCTSSLVRTGSSGANVLTFGAGSRLTVL.

This clone has just a few counts. The genes are TRBV27 and TRBJ1-2, with D tentatively TRBD1 (6 bases). In germline, CDR1 is MNHEY, CDR2 SMNVEV (reference sequence). The CDR3 is 14 residues long. V was trimmed by 2 bases and J by 4 bases, leaving 11 bases between them. The DNA for the CDR3 is TGTGCCAGCAGTTTACAGGGGAAGGGCTATGGCTACACCTTC. Its translation is CASSLQGKGYGYTF.

This rearrangement joins TRBV7-6 to TRBJ2-5, with D possibly TRBD2 on 6 matching bases. Germline assignment: CDR1 SGHVS and CDR2 FNYEAQ. This CDR3 contains 17 residues. V lost 2 bases, J lost 1 base, and 17 bases lay in between. The CDR3 is CASSLPLRRGLQETQYF. CDR3 DNA sequence: TGTGCCAGCAGCTTACCCCTCAGGAGGGGCCTCCAAGAGACCCAGTACTTC.

J is TRBJ1-5 and V is TRBV4-3; D uncertain. This CDR3 is 15 amino acids long. Trimming took 1 base from V and 3 from J, leaving 10 bases between them. Germline loops: CDR1 LGHNA, CDR2 YSLEER. The CDR3 is CASSQGSTVNQPQHF. CDR3 nucleotide sequence: TGCGCCAGCAGCCAAGGAAGCACAGTCAATCAGCCCCAGCATTTT.

This clone turned up a few times. The chain combines TRBV6-1 with TRBJ2-2, with D possibly being TRBD2 (7 bases). The length of the CDR3 is 15 residues. Trimming pared 6 bases from V and 6 bases from J, leaving 17 bases between. Per germline, CDR1 MNHNS and CDR2 SASEGT. The DNA for the CDR3 is TGTGCCAGCAGCCCGAGGGGGGGGGCGCCCGGGGAGCTGTTTTTT. Its translation is CASSPRGGAPGELFF.

The chain joins TRBV18 to TRBJ2-2; maybe TRBD1 (5 bases). The CDR3 is made up of 14 amino acids. Trimming removed 2 bases from V and 4 bases from J, with 8 bases in between. CDR1 and CDR2 (germline): KGHSH, LQKENI. CDR3: CASSPGAGTGELFF. The CDR3 region has the DNA TGTGCCAGCTCACCAGGGGCCGGCACCGGGGAGCTGTTTTTT. The full variable domain, with the rest looked up from reference TRBV18 and TRBJ2-2, is NAGVMQNPRHLVRRRGQEARLRCSPMKGHSHVYWYRQLPEEGLKFMVYLQKENIIDESGMPKERFSAEFPKEGPSILRIQQVVRGDSAAYFCASSPGAGTGELFFGEGSRLTVL.

The chain has TRBV30 and TRBJ2-3; 10 nucleotides agree with TRBD2. The germline gives CDR1 GTSNPN, CDR2 SVGIG (reference sequence). Trimming took 3 bases from V and 3 from J; bases not matched to a gene: 3. The CDR3 is made up of 14 amino acids. The CDR3 DNA follows: TGTGCCTGGAGACTAGCGGGGCGGACAGATACGCAGTATTTT. As protein: CAWRLAGRTDTQYF.

The genes are TRBV6-1 and TRBJ2-6; D is uncertain. The germline V gene has CDR1 MNHNS and CDR2 SASEGT. Trimming pared 0 bases from V and 4 bases from J, leaving 10 bases between. There are 16 residues in the CDR3. The chain's CDR3 is CASSEAVNSGANVLTF. CDR3 nucleotides: TGTGCCAGCAGTGAAGCCGTCAACTCCGGGGCCAACGTCCTGACTTTC.

The rearrangement joins TRBV5-1 to TRBJ1-2; weak D call: TRBD1 (5 bases). The CDR3 sequence is 14 residues long. V was pared by 0 bases and J by 4 bases, with 10 bases between. Per germline, CDR1 SGHRS and CDR2 YFSETQ. CDR3 DNA: TGCGCCAGCAGCTTGGGACAGCCAGCCTATGGCTACACCTTC. Encoded protein: CASSLGQPAYGYTF. The full variable domain, with the rest looked up from reference TRBV5-1 and TRBJ1-2, is KAGVTQTPRYLIKTRGQQVTLSCSPISGHRSVSWYQQTPGQGLQFLFEYFSETQRNKGNFPGRFSGRQFSNSRSEMNVSTLELGDSALYLCASSLGQPAYGYTFGSGTRLTVV.

This clone showed up just a few times. This chain joins TRBV6-5 and TRBJ1-1, with D possibly matching TRBD1 (6 bases). V shed 5 bases and J shed 3 bases, with 10 bases lying between them. The CDR3 length is 13 residues. Germline V CDR1 and CDR2: MNHEY, SVGAGI. This CDR3 is CASSHRVDTEAFF. The CDR3 region has the DNA TGTGCCAGCAGTCACAGGGTCGACACTGAAGCTTTCTTT.